This is a list of T cell receptor beta chains from one sample in a study of cytomegalovirus exposure and HLA in healthy donors. Clones were sequenced by immunoSEQ multiplex PCR, and TCRdb holds only the in-frame ones, with some missing. The data show about 130,000 clones, with about 80% seen just once and approximately 3% held by the top ten. Sequencing used PBMCs. The receptors here all came from a boy aged 2-15 years in good health and CMV-seronegative. Each CDR3 is given with its conserved first and last residue. The D gene is left open where the match is weak. Size values are once, few and many counts, or a class for expanded clones, and some rows have none.

d_call: NA
clone_size: NA
j_call: TRBJ2-5
v_call: TRBV20-1
cdr3_aa: CSAPVRETQYF
cdr3_nt: TGCAGTGCCCCGGTCCGGGAGACCCAGTACTTC

d_call: NA
clone_size: NA
j_call: TRBJ2-3
v_call: TRBV15
cdr3_aa: CATSRTTDTQYF
cdr3_nt: TGTGCCACCAGCAGGACTACTGATACGCAGTATTTT

d_call: TRBD2
clone_size: NA
j_call: TRBJ2-3
v_call: TRBV7-9
cdr3_aa: CASSLTGGSTDTQYF
cdr3_nt: TGTGCCAGCAGCTTAACGGGGGGGAGCACAGATACGCAGTATTTT

d_call: TRBD1
clone_size: NA
j_call: TRBJ1-1
v_call: TRBV27
cdr3_aa: CASRTQGAGQAFF
cdr3_nt: TGTGCCAGCAGGACACAGGGGGCCGGGCAGGCTTTCTTT

d_call: TRBD2
clone_size: NA
j_call: TRBJ2-3
v_call: TRBV4-1
cdr3_aa: CAGSHIPSGGTDTQYF
cdr3_nt: TGCGCCGGCAGCCACATCCCTAGCGGGGGAACAGATACGCAGTATTTT

d_call: NA
clone_size: NA
j_call: TRBJ1-1
v_call: TRBV30
cdr3_aa: CAWSVGRFTEAFF
cdr3_nt: TGTGCCTGGAGTGTCGGTCGGTTCACTGAAGCTTTCTTT

d_call: NA
clone_size: NA
j_call: TRBJ1-5
v_call: TRBV6-1
cdr3_aa: CASSERRFFNQPQHF
cdr3_nt: TGTGCCAGCAGTGAAAGGAGGTTCTTCAATCAGCCCCAGCATTTT

d_call: NA
clone_size: NA
j_call: TRBJ1-2
v_call: TRBV5-6
cdr3_aa: CASSLPGSNYGYTF
cdr3_nt: TGTGCCAGCAGCTTGCCAGGCAGCAACTATGGCTACACCTTC

d_call: TRBD2
clone_size: NA
j_call: TRBJ2-1
v_call: TRBV9
cdr3_aa: CASSLLAGGPNEQFF
cdr3_nt: TGTGCCAGCAGCCTACTAGCGGGAGGGCCAAATGAGCAGTTCTTC

d_call: NA
clone_size: NA
j_call: TRBJ1-2
v_call: TRBV5-5
cdr3_aa: CASSSSTGIYGYTF
cdr3_nt: TGTGCCAGCAGCTCCTCGACAGGTATCTATGGCTACACCTTC

d_call: NA
clone_size: once
j_call: TRBJ2-5
v_call: TRBV29-1
cdr3_aa: CSVEGAGQGQETQYF
cdr3_nt: TGCAGCGTTGAGGGGGCAGGCCAAGGCCAAGAGACCCAGTACTTC

d_call: TRBD1
clone_size: NA
j_call: TRBJ2-3
v_call: TRBV19
cdr3_aa: CASSIDRQGGPGTDTQYF
cdr3_nt: TGTGCCAGTAGTATAGACCGACAGGGGGGGCCTGGCACAGATACGCAGTATTTT

d_call: TRBD2
clone_size: NA
j_call: TRBJ2-1
v_call: TRBV15
cdr3_aa: CATSRATGGEQFF
cdr3_nt: TGTGCCACCAGCAGAGCAACGGGGGGTGAGCAGTTCTTC

d_call: TRBD2
clone_size: NA
j_call: TRBJ2-1
v_call: TRBV7-2
cdr3_aa: CASSPLAGGPPHNEQFF
cdr3_nt: TGTGCCAGCAGCCCCCTGGCGGGAGGGCCTCCCCACAATGAGCAGTTCTTC

d_call: TRBD2
clone_size: NA
j_call: TRBJ2-7
v_call: TRBV10-3
cdr3_aa: CAISQVTSGGTYEQYF
cdr3_nt: TGTGCCATCAGTCAGGTGACTAGCGGGGGTACCTACGAGCAGTACTTC

d_call: NA
clone_size: NA
j_call: TRBJ2-2
v_call: TRBV7-9
cdr3_aa: CASSHPPGGELFF
cdr3_nt: TGTGCCAGCAGCCACCCCCCGGGCGGGGAGCTGTTTTTT

d_call: NA
clone_size: NA
j_call: TRBJ2-5
v_call: TRBV25-1
cdr3_aa: CASTGGVTYPAETQYF
cdr3_nt: TGTGCCAGCACTGGAGGAGTGACTTACCCGGCGGAGACCCAGTACTTC

d_call: NA
clone_size: NA
j_call: TRBJ1-6
v_call: TRBV6-4
cdr3_aa: CASSDSNSGASPLHF
cdr3_nt: TGTGCCAGCAGTGACTCGAACAGTGGGGCTTCACCCCTCCACTTT

d_call: TRBD2
clone_size: NA
j_call: TRBJ2-1
v_call: TRBV11-2
cdr3_aa: CASSLDRGLAGFNEQFF
cdr3_nt: TGTGCCAGCAGCTTAGATCGGGGACTAGCGGGATTCAATGAGCAGTTCTTC

d_call: TRBD2
clone_size: NA
j_call: TRBJ2-7
v_call: TRBV7-9
cdr3_aa: CSSSLSRMGGSSYEQYF
cdr3_nt: TGTTCCAGCAGCTTAAGCAGAATGGGGGGGAGCTCCTACGAGCAGTACTTC

d_call: TRBD1
clone_size: once
j_call: TRBJ2-2
v_call: TRBV11-3
cdr3_aa: CASSSGTGGRTGELFF
cdr3_nt: TGTGCCAGCAGCTCCGGGACAGGGGGTAGGACCGGGGAGCTGTTTTTT